The T cell receptor beta chain under discussion was sequenced for a study of CD8 T cells in ankylosing spondylitis. Broader study findings: A CD8+ phenotype characterized the disease-linked clones, which were relatively rare in peripheral blood. One TCR beta motif, made up of about 8 highly homologous variants, appeared characteristic of ankylosing spondylitis blood. Past studies reported some motif variants in reactive arthritis synovial fluid and blood.

TCRdb processed the 5' RACE reads anew with MiXCR; each CDR3 protein has one entry. The table has 750,000 to 850,000 distinct CDR3 sequences, approximately 10% seen once. This clonotype has only a few counts. The antigen is undetermined. V lost 7 bases and J lost 1; bases outside the gene matches: 7. This CDR3 has 16 amino acids. Germline V CDR1 and CDR2: MDHEN, SYDVKM. The sample taken for sequencing was blood, either unsorted or a sorted T cell fraction (not recorded which). The V call is TRBV28, the J call TRBJ2-5; 12 bases match TRBD2. This receptor was taken from a male donor with ankylosing spondylitis. In DNA form, the CDR3 reads TGTGCCAGCACCGGACTAGCGGGGACGTTCCAAGAGACCCAGTACTTC. Its protein is CASTGLAGTFQETQYF. Full variable domain (remainder filled in from reference TRBV28 and TRBJ2-5): DVKVTQSSRYLVKRTGEKVFLECVQDMDHENMFWYRQDPGLGLRLIYFSYDVKMKEKGDIPEGYSVSREKKERFSLILESASTNQTSMYLCASTGLAGTFQETQYFGPGTRLLVL.